The 28 T cell receptor beta chains below all came from one sample that was sequenced in a study of Ad26.COV2.S vaccination and SARS-CoV-2 variants. Profiled with immunoSEQ multiplex PCR; TCRdb holds only in-frame clones, not every one. The table has around 450,000 clones, about nine tenths seen once. Regarding treatment: about 20 received Ad26.COV2.S at low or high dose, single or two shots; five or six received placebo; per-sample allocation not given. Samples were taken on day 63 after the first vaccine or placebo injection. The sample here was peripheral blood, taken in a trial of Ad26.COV2.S vaccine versus placebo. Every receptor here comes from a person aged 18 to 59 who received the Ad26.COV2.S COVID-19 vaccine or a placebo.

The V call is TRBV10-3, the J call TRBJ1-2, with D perhaps matching TRBD1 (5 bases). The CDR3 is 15 residues long. V was pared by 5 bases and J by 5 bases, with 18 bases between. In germline, CDR1 is ENHRY, CDR2 SYGVKD. Here the CDR3 reads CAISSTRGGVYGYTF. Here the CDR3 DNA reads TGTGCCATCAGTTCCACAAGGGGCGGGGTGTATGGCTACACCTTC.

This chain joins TRBV25-1 and TRBJ1-1; D may be TRBD1 (5 bases). The CDR3 length is 14 residues. Germline CDR1 and CDR2: MGHDK and SYGVNS. Trimming removed 2 bases from V and 6 bases from J, with 13 bases in between. In DNA, the CDR3 is TGTGCCAGCAGTGAAAAGGGACGGAGTGCTGAAGCTTTCTTT. Residues: CASSEKGRSAEAFF.

The rearrangement joins TRBV4-3 to TRBJ1-5; D is uncertain. The CDR3 totals 15 residues. Germline CDR1 is LGHNA and CDR2 is YSLEER. The ends were cut back, 0 bases at V and 3 bases at J, with 9 bases in the middle. The CDR3 reads CASSQEHHPNQPQHF. In DNA, the CDR3 is TGCGCCAGCAGCCAAGAGCATCACCCCAATCAGCCCCAGCATTTT.

The rearrangement joins TRBV19 to TRBJ2-3, with 10 bases aligning to TRBD2. CDR3 length: 15 residues. J lost 4 bases, V lost 5 bases, and 6 bases had no gene match. Germline values: CDR1 LNHDA, CDR2 SQIVND (reference sequence). The CDR3 region is CASSEPLAGADTQYF. CDR3 nucleotides: TGTGCCAGTAGTGAACCTCTAGCGGGAGCAGATACGCAGTATTTT.

The V and J genes are TRBV5-1 and TRBJ1-2, with D possibly being TRBD1 (5 bases). V lost 0 bases and J lost 8, with 14 bases in between. The CDR3 contains 14 residues. Germline CDR1 SGHRS, CDR2 YFSETQ. The CDR3 here is CASSLVAGQTGYTF. CDR3 DNA sequence: TGCGCCAGCAGCTTGGTTGCGGGGCAGACCGGCTACACCTTC. Combining the CDR3 with reference TRBV5-1 and TRBJ1-2 gives the whole variable domain KAGVTQTPRYLIKTRGQQVTLSCSPISGHRSVSWYQQTPGQGLQFLFEYFSETQRNKGNFPGRFSGRQFSNSRSEMNVSTLELGDSALYLCASSLVAGQTGYTFGSGTRLTVV.

The chain links TRBV9 to TRBJ2-1; weak D call: TRBD1 (7 bases). Germline V CDR1 and CDR2: SGDLS, YYNGEE. Trimming removed 3 bases from V and 7 bases from J, with 17 bases in between. CDR3 length: 15 residues. CDR3 DNA: TGTGCCAGCAGCGCCCGACTAGGGGGCTATAATGAGCAGTTCTTC. Translated, it gives CASSARLGGYNEQFF.

About this clone itself: The same CDR3 is also encoded by other DNA sequences in this sample. The chain has TRBV7-8 and TRBJ1-2; D not certain. The ends were cut back, 5 bases at V and 8 bases at J, with 9 bases in the middle. The CDR3 extends over 11 amino acids. Germline V lookup: CDR1 SGHVS, CDR2 FQNEAQ. CDR3 bases: TGTGCCAGCAGCCCCCTGCGCGGCTACACCTTC. Translated: CASSPLRGYTF.

The rearrangement joins TRBV28 to TRBJ2-2; 10 nucleotides line up with TRBD2. Germline values: CDR1 MDHEN, CDR2 SYDVKM. Unmatched junction bases numbered 2, after V lost 3 bases and J lost 4 bases. The CDR3 contains 15 residues. The CDR3 here is CASSFGTSATGELFF. The CDR3 region has the DNA TGTGCCAGCAGTTTCGGGACTAGCGCCACCGGGGAGCTGTTTTTT.

This clone was seen just once. The chain employs TRBV2 and TRBJ2-5; D uncertain. This CDR3 has 14 amino acids. V shed 8 bases and J shed 0 bases, with 13 bases lying between them. Germline loops: CDR1 SNHLY, CDR2 FYNNEI. The CDR3 is CASPRAGNQETQYF. The CDR3 nucleotides read TGTGCCAGCCCCCGGGCCGGCAACCAAGAGACCCAGTACTTC.

Of note for this clone: The same CDR3 arises from other DNA sequences in this sample as well. The chain joins TRBV19 to TRBJ2-1; a weak D match, TRBD2 (5 bases). This CDR3 contains 15 residues. Trimming stripped 2 bases from V and 0 bases from J, with 8 bases between. Per the germline V gene, CDR1 is LNHDA and CDR2 is SQIVND (reference sequence). The CDR3 DNA follows: TGTGCCAGTAGTATATCGGGGAGCTCCTACAATGAGCAGTTCTTC. It is translated as CASSISGSSYNEQFF.

This clone came up a few times. This rearrangement joins TRBV30 to TRBJ2-7, with 9 positions matching TRBD1. The V segment lost 5 bases and the J segment 7 bases; nucleotides outside the gene matches: 15. The CDR3 spans 15 residues. Germline V CDR1 and CDR2: GTSNPN, SVGIG (reference sequence). The CDR3 spells CAWLPPGQGSWEQYF. The CDR3 region has the DNA TGTGCCTGGTTGCCCCCCGGACAGGGGTCGTGGGAGCAGTACTTC.

The count of this clone is one. V gene TRBV9 combines with J gene TRBJ1-5; D is unclear. The V end was cut by 0 bases, the J end by 0 bases, with 7 bases between. In germline, CDR1 is SGDLS, CDR2 YYNGEE. The CDR3 is 15 amino acids. The CDR3 protein is CASSVGRCSNQPQHF. CDR3 nucleotides: TGTGCCAGCAGCGTAGGACGGTGTAGCAATCAGCCCCAGCATTTT.

This clone was detected only once. The chain links TRBV6-5 to TRBJ2-1, with TRBD2 matching 9 bases. V dropped 6 bases and J dropped 7; count of bases not matched to a gene: 10. Germline V CDR1 and CDR2: MNHEY, SVGAGI. The CDR3 has 15 amino acids. DNA for the CDR3: TGTGCCAGCAGCACCATAGCGGGAGAGGTAAATGAGCAGTTCTTC. The encoded protein is CASSTIAGEVNEQFF.

This rearrangement joins TRBV18 to TRBJ1-2; D uncertain. CDR1 is KGHSH, CDR2 LQKENI, per germline. This CDR3 comprises 13 residues. V dropped 2 bases and J dropped 4 bases, with 8 bases sitting between them. The CDR3 is CASSPGALYGYTF. The CDR3 nucleotides read TGTGCCAGCTCACCAGGTGCCCTCTATGGCTACACCTTC.

The chain is built from TRBV5-1 and TRBJ2-1; TRBD1 is a possible D gene (5 bases). Trimming cost V 4 bases and J 2 bases, with 7 bases left between them. Per germline, CDR1 SGHRS and CDR2 YFSETQ. There are 13 residues in the CDR3. The CDR3 spells CASSKGPYNEQFF. Here the CDR3 DNA reads TGCGCCAGCAGCAAGGGGCCCTACAATGAGCAGTTCTTC.

CDR3: CASSSPGSDEKLFF. The CDR3 DNA reads TGTGCCAGCAGCTCCCCAGGGTCTGATGAAAAACTGTTTTTT. The chain joins TRBV5-5 to TRBJ1-4, with a possible D match to TRBD1 (5 bases). CDR3 length equals 14 residues. V was shortened by 3 bases and J by 6 bases, with 12 bases between the two germline ends. The germline V gene has CDR1 SGHKS and CDR2 YYEKEE (reference sequence).

The chain links TRBV5-1 to TRBJ2-2; D may be TRBD1 (5 bases). Germline V gene sequence: CDR1 SGHRS, CDR2 YFSETQ. This CDR3 spans 16 amino acids. V lost 0 bases, J lost 4 bases, and 13 bases lay in between. The CDR3 DNA reads TGCGCCAGCAGCTTGGTCCCAGGGTATAGCACCGGGGAGCTGTTTTTT. Translating gives CASSLVPGYSTGELFF.

The chain employs TRBV18 and TRBJ2-5; 9 bases are shared with TRBD1. J gave up 3 bases and V 2 bases, and 7 bases lay outside the gene matches. CDR3 length equals 16 residues. Per the germline V gene, CDR1 is KGHSH and CDR2 is LQKENI. The CDR3 sequence: CASSPGAGQGKETQYF. CDR3 sequence (DNA): TGTGCCAGCTCACCAGGAGCGGGACAGGGAAAAGAGACCCAGTACTTC.

The chain has TRBV9 and TRBJ1-1, with D uncertain. The germline gives CDR1 SGDLS, CDR2 YYNGEE. CDR3 size: 15 residues. V was trimmed by 0 bases and J by 1 base, leaving 10 bases between them. CDR3 protein: CASSVGGPKNTEAFF. The CDR3 DNA sequence: TGTGCCAGCAGCGTAGGTGGACCTAAGAACACTGAAGCTTTCTTT. Full variable domain (remainder filled in from reference TRBV9 and TRBJ1-1): DSGVTQTPKHLITATGQRVTLRCSPRSGDLSVYWYQQSLDQGLQFLIQYYNGEERAKGNILERFSAQQFPDLHSELNLSSLELGDSALYFCASSVGGPKNTEAFFGQGTRLTVV.

The chain is built from TRBV7-9 and TRBJ2-2, with TRBD1 matching over 8 bases. The trim removed 5 bases at V and 4 bases at J, leaving 6 bases unmatched. This CDR3 region has 15 residues. The germline CDR1 and CDR2 sequences are SEHNR and FQNEAQ (reference sequence). CDR3 nucleotide sequence: TGTGCCAGCAGCACCGGGACAGGCATCACCGGGGAGCTGTTTTTT. Translating gives CASSTGTGITGELFF.

The chain joins TRBV28 to TRBJ1-5; no firm D call. In germline, CDR1 is MDHEN, CDR2 SYDVKM. This CDR3 has 13 residues. V lost 6 bases to trimming and J lost 7 bases, with 13 bases between them. The CDR3 DNA reads TGTGCCAGCAGGAGAATCTCGGGCCAGCCCCAGCATTTT. Translating gives CASRRISGQPQHF.

The chain employs TRBV23-1 and TRBJ1-5, with D unclear. TRBV23-1 is assigned to the ORF class and has an uncertain function. This CDR3 has 15 amino acids. With 3 bases removed from V and 7 bases from J, the gap between germline ends came to 16 bases. The CDR3 region has the DNA TGCGCCAGCAGTCACCCGCCACGCCTAAAGCAGCCCCAGCATTTT. This translates into CASSHPPRLKQPQHF.

The chain couples TRBV29-1 to TRBJ2-2; tentatively, D is TRBD1 (5 bases). The V gene's germline CDR1 is SQVTM and CDR2 ANQGSEA. The V gene lost 7 bases and the J gene lost 0 bases, with 9 bases spanning the gap. The CDR3 has 13 residues. Here the CDR3 DNA reads TGCAGCGGGCGACAGCCGAACACCGGGGAGCTGTTTTTT. Its protein product is CSGRQPNTGELFF.

The chain employs TRBV3-1 (or the pseudogene TRBV3-2) and TRBJ2-7; TRBD1 or TRBD2 may be the D gene (6 bases each). This CDR3 contains 17 residues. Germline CDR1 LGHDT, CDR2 YNNKEL (reference sequence). V was trimmed by 1 base and J by 5 bases, leaving 21 bases between them. CDR3 DNA sequence: TGTGCCAGCAGCCAAGTCGAGGGGGGAGCAAGAGCGAACGAGCAGTACTTC. Residues: CASSQVEGGARANEQYF.

The rearrangement uses TRBV5-1 and TRBJ2-3; D gene unclear. CDR3 length: 14 residues. The V gene lost 1 base and the J gene lost 3 bases, with 9 bases spanning the gap. The germline V gene has CDR1 SGHRS and CDR2 YFSETQ. CDR3 protein: CASSLPDKTDTQYF. The CDR3 DNA reads as TGCGCCAGCAGCTTGCCCGATAAGACAGATACGCAGTATTTT.

The chain joins TRBV2 to TRBJ2-7; the D call may be TRBD1 or TRBD2 (5 bases each). The CDR3 spans 16 residues. CDR1 and CDR2 (germline): SNHLY, FYNNEI. Trimming left V 5 bases short and J 4 bases short, with 21 bases between. In nucleotides, the CDR3 is TGTGCCAGCAGTCGAAGGGGTAGGGAGCTTGAGTACGAGCAGTACTTC. This sequence encodes CASSRRGRELEYEQYF. Filled out from reference TRBV2 and TRBJ2-7, the complete variable domain reads EPEVTQTPSHQVTQMGQEVILRCVPISNHLYFYWYRQILGQKVEFLVSFYNNEISEKSEIFDDQFSVERPDGSNFTLKIRSTKLEDSAMYFCASSRRGRELEYEQYFGPGTRLTVT.

The chain joins TRBV30 to TRBJ2-1, with 11 bases identical to TRBD1. The ends lost 5 bases at V and 6 bases at J; junction bases unmatched: 0. The V gene's germline CDR1 is GTSNPN and CDR2 SVGIG (reference sequence). This CDR3 spans 12 amino acids. This CDR3 reads CAWGQGANEQFF. DNA of the CDR3: TGTGCCTGGGGACAGGGGGCCAATGAGCAGTTCTTC.

CDR3 in DNA: TGTGCCAGCAGCTTAAGCAATGGGGAGCTGTTTTTT. It yields the protein CASSLSNGELFF. The chain joins TRBV7-3 to TRBJ2-2; D remains ambiguous. The CDR3 is 12 amino acids. Germline CDR1 and CDR2: SGHTA and FQGTGA. The V gene lost 1 base and the J gene lost 8 bases, with 5 bases spanning the gap.